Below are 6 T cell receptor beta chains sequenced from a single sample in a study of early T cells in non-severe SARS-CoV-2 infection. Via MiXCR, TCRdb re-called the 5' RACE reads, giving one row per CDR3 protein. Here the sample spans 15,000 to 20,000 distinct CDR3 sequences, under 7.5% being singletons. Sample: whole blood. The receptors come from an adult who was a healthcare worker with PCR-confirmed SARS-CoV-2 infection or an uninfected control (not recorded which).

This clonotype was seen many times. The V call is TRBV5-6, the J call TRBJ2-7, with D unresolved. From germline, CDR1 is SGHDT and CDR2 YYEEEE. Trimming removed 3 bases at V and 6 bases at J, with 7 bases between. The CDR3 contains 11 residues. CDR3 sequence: CASSWSFEQYF. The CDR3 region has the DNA TGTGCCAGCAGCTGGTCGTTCGAGCAGTACTTC.

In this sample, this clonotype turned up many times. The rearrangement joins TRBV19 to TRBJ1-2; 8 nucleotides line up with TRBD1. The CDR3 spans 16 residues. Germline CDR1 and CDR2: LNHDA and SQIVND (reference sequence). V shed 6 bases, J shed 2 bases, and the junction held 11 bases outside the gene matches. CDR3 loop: CASRPDREDGNYGYTF. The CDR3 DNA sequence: TGTGCCAGTAGGCCGGACAGGGAAGACGGGAACTATGGCTACACCTTC.

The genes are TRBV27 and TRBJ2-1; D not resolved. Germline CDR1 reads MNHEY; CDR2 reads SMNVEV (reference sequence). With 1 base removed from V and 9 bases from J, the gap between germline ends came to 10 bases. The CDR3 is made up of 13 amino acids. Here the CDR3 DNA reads TGTGCCAGCAGTTTATACTCCAGAGCTGAGCAGTTCTTC. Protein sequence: CASSLYSRAEQFF.

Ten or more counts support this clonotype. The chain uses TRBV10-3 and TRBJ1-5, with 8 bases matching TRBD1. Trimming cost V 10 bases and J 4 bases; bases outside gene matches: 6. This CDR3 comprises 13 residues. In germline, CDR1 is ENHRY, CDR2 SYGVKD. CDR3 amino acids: CASRDRSNQPQHF. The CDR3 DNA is TGTGCCAGCCGGGACAGGTCTAATCAGCCCCAGCATTTT.

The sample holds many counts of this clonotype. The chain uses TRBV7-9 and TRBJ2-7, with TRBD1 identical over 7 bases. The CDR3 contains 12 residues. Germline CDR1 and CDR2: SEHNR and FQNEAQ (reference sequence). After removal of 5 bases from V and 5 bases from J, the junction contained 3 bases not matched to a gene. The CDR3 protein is CASSTGVHEQYF. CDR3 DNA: TGTGCCAGCAGCACAGGGGTCCACGAGCAGTACTTC.

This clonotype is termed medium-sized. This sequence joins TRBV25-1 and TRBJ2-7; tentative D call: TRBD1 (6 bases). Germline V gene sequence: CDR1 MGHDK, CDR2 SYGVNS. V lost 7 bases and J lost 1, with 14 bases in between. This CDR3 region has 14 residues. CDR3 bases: TGTGCCAGCATGGATACAGGGCTGTCCTACGAGCAGTACTTC. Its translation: CASMDTGLSYEQYF.